This T cell receptor (beta chain) is from a study of T cell repertoires in cytomegalovirus infection. TCRdb re-derived calls from the reads in MiXCR, one entry per CDR3 protein. The sample includes about 530,000 distinct CDR3 sequences, about a quarter of them seen just once. Per the germline V gene, CDR1 is KGHDR and CDR2 is SFDVKD. V lost 3 bases and J lost 5, with 9 bases in between. This CDR3 spans 13 amino acids. The clonotype was recovered from a human donor in good health (CMV status not recorded). Some clones in this sample may be carry-over from other donors' samples. Sequencing used PBMCs. This rearrangement joins TRBV24-1 to TRBJ1-2; D call uncertain. CDR3 in DNA: TGTGCCACCAGTGATCGCGCTAGGTATGGCTACACCTTC. Its protein is CATSDRARYGYTF.